Detailed here is one T cell receptor (beta chain). Its specificity is unknown. The CDR3 is 17 amino acids. CDR1 is SGDLS and CDR2 is YYNGEE in the germline V gene. The sample is drawn from a study of CXCR3-negative and CXCR3-positive naive CD8 T cells. Study-wide background: With about 1.5 +/- 0.3 million reads per library, the TRB reads numbered around 130 million in total.

Via 5' RACE with UMI labels, TRB cDNA libraries were prepared. TCRdb reprocessed the 5' RACE reads, with one entry per CDR3 protein and no DNA. Here the sample table reports over 55,000 distinct CDR3 sequences. Whole-study results and caveats: Compared with CXCR3-negative naive cells, CXCR3-positive naive cells showed more hydrophobic TRB CDR3s.

The J gene is TRBJ2-2, the V gene TRBV9; without DNA, the TCRdb call of TRBD1 cannot be checked. The sample was naive CXCR3+ CD8+ T cells from blood. Subset specified: CD45RO-CCR7+CD27+CD95- naive CD8+ T cells expressing CXCR3 (TNR3+). This receptor was taken from a human donor in good health. Some clones in this sample may be carry-over from other donors' samples. The CDR3 loop is CASSVSRTAIFTGELFF.